This is a list of T cell receptor beta chains from one sample in a study of blood T cells in healthy people across ages. TCRdb reprocessed the 5' RACE reads via MiXCR and lists one record per CDR3 protein. The sample comprises 1.5 million to 2 million distinct CDR3 sequences, roughly 30% of which are singletons, and about 8% rests with the top ten. Sequenced input: blood. The receptors originated from a woman aged 25 to 45 in good health. The CDR3 runs from the conserved cysteine through the conserved F or W. The order of the fields is CDR3 length, V gene, clone size, J gene, D gene, CDR3 protein, CDR3 DNA. A D gene is named only where the DNA matches it firmly. Not all rows give a size; the values are once, few, many and, for expanded clones, a class.

13	TRBV3-1	few	TRBJ1-5	.	CASSQGQAQPQHF	TGTGCCAGCAGCCAAGGCCAGGCACAGCCCCAGCATTTT
19	TRBV6-7	.	TRBJ1-5	.	CASSSGLRDMVDANQPQHF	TGTGCCAGCAGTTCGGGCCTTAGGGACATGGTCGACGCAAATCAGCCCCAGCATTTT
15	TRBV6-1	.	TRBJ2-7	.	CASSEAQLGGYEQYF	TGTGCCAGCAGTGAAGCCCAGTTAGGGGGCTACGAGCAGTACTTC
13	TRBV6-2/TRBV6-3	.	TRBJ2-1	.	CASSINRGGEQFF	TGTGCCAGCAGCATTAACCGGGGTGGGGAGCAGTTCTTC
15	TRBV7-8	.	TRBJ2-4	.	CASSLEGGGASTVYF	TGTGCCAGCAGTCTAGAGGGGGGGGGTGCATCAACGGTGTACTTC
14	TRBV20-1	.	TRBJ1-2	TRBD1	CSARDFRGQDGYTF	TGCAGTGCTAGAGATTTTAGGGGACAGGACGGCTACACCTTC
15	TRBV4-2	few	TRBJ2-3	TRBD2	CASSQEASGGDTQYF	TGTGCCAGCAGCCAAGAGGCTAGCGGGGGGGATACGCAGTATTTT
15	TRBV4-1	.	TRBJ2-1	TRBD1	CASSHPTGGAYEQFF	TGCGCCAGCAGCCACCCGACAGGGGGCGCGTATGAGCAGTTCTTC
12	TRBV3-1	.	TRBJ2-7	.	CASTSSGGEQYF	TGTGCCAGCACCTCGTCCGGGGGCGAGCAGTACTTC
16	TRBV6-6	.	TRBJ2-7	.	CASSLTRIEEPYEQYF	TGTGCCAGCAGTTTAACGCGGATTGAGGAGCCCTACGAGCAGTACTTC
14	TRBV10-3	many	TRBJ2-3	TRBD2	CAISESLAADTQYF	TGTGCCATCAGTGAGTCCCTAGCGGCAGATACGCAGTATTTT
16	TRBV7-9	.	TRBJ2-1	TRBD2	CASRPPGLAGRNEQFF	TGTGCCAGCAGACCACCGGGACTAGCGGGAAGAAATGAGCAGTTCTTC
12	TRBV28	.	TRBJ2-1	.	CASHGSYNEQFF	TGTGCCAGTCACGGGAGTTACAATGAGCAGTTCTTC
13	TRBV20-1	many	TRBJ1-6	TRBD1	CSASLQGYSPLHF	TGCAGTGCTAGCTTACAGGGGTACTCACCCCTCCACTTT
13	TRBV29-1	few	TRBJ1-6	.	CSALVGSNSPLHF	TGCAGCGCTTTAGTCGGGAGTAATTCACCCCTCCACTTT
13	TRBV10-3	.	TRBJ1-5	.	CAIKQSSCQPQHF	TGTGCCATCAAACAATCCTCGTGTCAGCCCCAGCATTTT
15	TRBV5-5	.	TRBJ2-2	.	CASSLVLGAPGELFF	TGTGCCAGCAGCTTGGTACTGGGGGCCCCCGGGGAGCTGTTTTTT
16	TRBV18	few	TRBJ2-5	TRBD2	CASSRSIAGGQETQYF	TGTGCCAGCTCACGCTCAATAGCGGGAGGGCAAGAGACCCAGTACTTC
15	TRBV20-1	.	TRBJ2-5	.	CSANSQYRYQETQCF	TGCAGTGCTAATTCCCAATATAGGTACCAAGAGACCCAGTGCTTC
15	TRBV11-2	.	TRBJ2-7	.	CASSQPGGGPYEQYF	TGTGCCAGCAGCCAACCAGGGGGAGGCCCCTACGAGCAGTACTTC
16	TRBV5-1	.	TRBJ2-5	TRBD2	CASRTGTSGVRETQYF	TGCGCCAGCAGAACCGGGACTAGCGGGGTGAGGGAGACCCAGTACTTC
18	TRBV7-3	few	TRBJ1-2	TRBD1	CASSPVGTGGVANYGYTF	TGTGCCAGCAGCCCAGTCGGGACAGGGGGCGTCGCTAACTATGGCTACACCTTC
13	TRBV18	.	TRBJ2-7	.	CASSPTGYDEQYF	TGTGCCAGCTCCCCCACAGGGTACGACGAGCAGTACTTC
14	TRBV10-3	few	TRBJ2-1	.	CAISGGYSYNEQFF	TGTGCCATCAGTGGGGGATACTCCTACAATGAGCAGTTCTTC
14	TRBV7-8	few	TRBJ2-5	TRBD1	CASSARDRQETQYF	TGTGCCAGCAGCGCTAGGGACAGACAAGAGACCCAGTACTTC
14	TRBV20-1	.	TRBJ2-3	.	CSAQRGPRTDTQYF	TGCAGTGCCCAGAGAGGGCCACGCACAGATACGCAGTATTTT
14	TRBV28	few	TRBJ2-3	TRBD2	CASTERGATDTQYF	TGTGCCAGCACCGAGCGGGGGGCCACAGATACGCAGTATTTT
11	TRBV6-1	many	TRBJ2-7	.	CASSELGEQYF	TGTGCCAGCAGTGAACTTGGAGAGCAGTACTTC
15	TRBV25-1	few	TRBJ2-3	TRBD1	CASSAQGGVTDTQYF	TGTGCCAGCAGTGCACAGGGGGGTGTCACAGATACGCAGTATTTT
15	TRBV7-9	.	TRBJ2-7	.	CASSSRGGQIYEQYF	TGTGCCAGCAGCTCCCGGGGGGGACAGATTTACGAGCAGTACTTC
15	TRBV28	.	TRBJ1-4	.	CASSFVSFPNEKLFF	TGTGCCAGCAGTTTTGTTTCCTTCCCTAATGAAAAACTGTTTTTT
14	TRBV28	few	TRBJ2-7	TRBD2	CASSPPGGRFEQYF	TGTGCCAGCAGCCCCCCGGGAGGGCGTTTCGAGCAGTACTTC
12	TRBV28	many	TRBJ1-1	.	CASSSGGPEAFF	TGTGCCAGCAGTTCCGGGGGCCCTGAAGCTTTCTTT
16	TRBV5-1	.	TRBJ1-2	.	CASSGGDGRANYGYTF	TGCGCCAGCAGCGGGGGAGACGGGAGAGCTAACTATGGCTACACCTTC
13	TRBV29-1	many	TRBJ2-7	.	CSVAPFESYEQYF	TGCAGCGTTGCCCCGTTTGAGTCCTACGAGCAGTACTTC
15	TRBV5-1	.	TRBJ2-7	TRBD2	CASSRTSEPYNEQYF	TGCGCCAGCAGCAGGACTAGCGAACCCTACAATGAGCAGTACTTC
13	TRBV9	.	TRBJ1-6	.	CASDAGVNSPLHF	TGTGCCAGCGACGCAGGGGTAAATTCACCCCTCCACTTT
12	TRBV6-2/TRBV6-3	.	TRBJ2-3	.	CASSGLSHTQYF	TGTGCCAGCAGTGGACTGTCCCATACGCAGTATTTT
13	TRBV12-3/TRBV12-4	.	TRBJ2-5	.	CASTAGGEETQYF	TGTGCCAGCACCGCGGGTGGGGAAGAGACCCAGTACTTC
13	TRBV29-1	.	TRBJ2-5	.	CSGGRRGRETQYF	TGCAGCGGGGGACGCAGGGGTCGGGAGACCCAGTACTTC
15	TRBV7-2	.	TRBJ2-1	TRBD1	CASSRSGTGANEQFF	TGTGCCAGCAGCCGATCCGGGACAGGGGCCAATGAGCAGTTCTTC
14	TRBV9	few	TRBJ2-3	.	CASSPSSEKDTQYF	TGTGCCAGCAGCCCCAGTTCGGAGAAAGATACGCAGTATTTT
18	TRBV3-1	.	TRBJ2-3	.	CASSQVAAGGAPTDTQYF	TGTGCCAGCAGCCAAGTCGCGGCAGGGGGGGCGCCCACAGATACGCAGTATTTT
13	TRBV12-3/TRBV12-4	.	TRBJ1-2	.	CASSFSPEGGYTF	TGTGCCAGCAGTTTCTCCCCGGAAGGTGGCTACACCTTC
12	TRBV5-5	few	TRBJ1-4	TRBD1	CASSDRGHGLFF	TGTGCCAGCAGCGACAGGGGGCATGGGCTGTTTTTT